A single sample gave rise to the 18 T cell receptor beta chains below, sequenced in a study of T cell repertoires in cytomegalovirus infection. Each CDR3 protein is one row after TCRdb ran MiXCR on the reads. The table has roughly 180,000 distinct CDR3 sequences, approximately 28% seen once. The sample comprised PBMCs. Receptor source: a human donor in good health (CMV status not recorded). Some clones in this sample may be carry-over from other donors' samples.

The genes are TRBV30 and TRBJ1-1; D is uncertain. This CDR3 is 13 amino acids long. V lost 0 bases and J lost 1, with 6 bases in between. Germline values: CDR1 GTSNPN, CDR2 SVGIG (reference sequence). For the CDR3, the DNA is TGTGCCTGGAGTGTACTGGGGAACACTGAAGCTTTCTTT. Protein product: CAWSVLGNTEAFF.

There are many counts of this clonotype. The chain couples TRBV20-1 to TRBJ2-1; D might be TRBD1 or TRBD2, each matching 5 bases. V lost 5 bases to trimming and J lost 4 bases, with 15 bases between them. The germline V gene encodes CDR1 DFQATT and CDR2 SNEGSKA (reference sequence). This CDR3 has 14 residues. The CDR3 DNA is TGCAGTGCTCTCCGGGACGCGAGGTACAATGAGCAGTTCTTC. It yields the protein CSALRDARYNEQFF.

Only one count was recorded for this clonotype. The CDR3 protein is CASRPGVLAAEAFF. DNA for the CDR3: TGTGCCAGCAGGCCAGGAGTCCTGGCCGCTGAAGCTTTCTTT. The V and J genes are TRBV12-3 or TRBV12-4 and TRBJ1-1; D gene unclear. This CDR3 has 14 residues. Between the trimmed V and J ends, which lost 6 bases and 6 bases, there was a span of 17 bases.

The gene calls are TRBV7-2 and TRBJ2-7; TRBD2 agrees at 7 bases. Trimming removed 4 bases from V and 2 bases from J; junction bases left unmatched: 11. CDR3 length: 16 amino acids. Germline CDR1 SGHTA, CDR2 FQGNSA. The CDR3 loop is CASSYPGGIIPYEQYF. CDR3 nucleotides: TGTGCCAGCAGCTACCCGGGGGGAATTATCCCCTACGAGCAGTACTTC.

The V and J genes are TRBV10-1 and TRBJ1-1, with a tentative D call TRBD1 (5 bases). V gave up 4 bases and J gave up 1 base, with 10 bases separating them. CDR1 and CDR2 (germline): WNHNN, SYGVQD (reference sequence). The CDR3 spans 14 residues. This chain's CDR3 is CASSGGDENTEAFF. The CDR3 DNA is TGCGCCAGCAGTGGCGGGGACGAGAACACTGAAGCTTTCTTT.

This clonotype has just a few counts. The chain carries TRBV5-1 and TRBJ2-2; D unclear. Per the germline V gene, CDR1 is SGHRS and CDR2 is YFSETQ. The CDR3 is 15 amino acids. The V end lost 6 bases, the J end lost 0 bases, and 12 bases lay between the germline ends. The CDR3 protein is CASTLGNTNTGELFF. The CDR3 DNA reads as TGCGCCAGCACGTTGGGAAACACGAACACCGGGGAGCTGTTTTTT.

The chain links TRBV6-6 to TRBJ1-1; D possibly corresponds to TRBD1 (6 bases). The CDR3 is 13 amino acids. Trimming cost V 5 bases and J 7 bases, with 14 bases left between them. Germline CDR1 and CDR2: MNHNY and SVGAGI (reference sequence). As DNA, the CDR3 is TGTGCCAGCAGTCTCGACAGGTCCTTTGAAGCTTTCTTT. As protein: CASSLDRSFEAFF.

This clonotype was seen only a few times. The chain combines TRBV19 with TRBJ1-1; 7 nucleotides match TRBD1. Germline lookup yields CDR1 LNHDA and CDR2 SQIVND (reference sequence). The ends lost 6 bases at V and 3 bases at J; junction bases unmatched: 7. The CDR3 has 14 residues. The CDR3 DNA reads TGTGCCAGTAGCCAAAACAGGGGACACACTGAAGCTTTCTTT. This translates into CASSQNRGHTEAFF. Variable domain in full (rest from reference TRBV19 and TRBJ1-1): DGGITQSPKYLFRKEGQNVTLSCEQNLNHDAMYWYRQDPGQGLRLIYYSQIVNDFQKGDIAEGYSVSREKKESFPLTVTSAQKNPTAFYLCASSQNRGHTEAFFGQGTRLTVV.

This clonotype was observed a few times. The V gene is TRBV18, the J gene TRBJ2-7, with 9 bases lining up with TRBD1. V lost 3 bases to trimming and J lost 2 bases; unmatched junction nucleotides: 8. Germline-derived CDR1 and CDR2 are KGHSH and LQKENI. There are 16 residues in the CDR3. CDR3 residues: CASSPSGTGFAYEQYF. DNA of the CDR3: TGTGCCAGCTCACCTTCCGGGACAGGGTTCGCCTACGAGCAGTACTTC.

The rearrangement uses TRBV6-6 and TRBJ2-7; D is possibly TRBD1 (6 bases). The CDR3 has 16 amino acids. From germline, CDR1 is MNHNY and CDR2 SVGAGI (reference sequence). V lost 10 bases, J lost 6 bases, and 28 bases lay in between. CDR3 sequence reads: CATGAPIGTAPGEQYF. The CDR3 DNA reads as TGTGCCACAGGGGCCCCCATCGGGACGGCGCCGGGCGAGCAGTACTTC.

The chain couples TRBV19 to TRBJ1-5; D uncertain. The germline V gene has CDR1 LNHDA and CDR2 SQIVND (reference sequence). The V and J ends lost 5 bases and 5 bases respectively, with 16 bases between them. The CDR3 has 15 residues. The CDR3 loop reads CASSPSGGSDQPQHF. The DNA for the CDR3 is TGTGCCAGTAGTCCCAGCGGAGGGAGCGATCAGCCCCAGCATTTT.

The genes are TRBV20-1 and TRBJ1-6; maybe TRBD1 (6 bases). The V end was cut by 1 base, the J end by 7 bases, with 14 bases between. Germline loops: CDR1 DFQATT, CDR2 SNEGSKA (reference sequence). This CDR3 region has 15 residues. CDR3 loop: CSARGGAGGNSPLHF. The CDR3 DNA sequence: TGCAGTGCTAGAGGGGGGGCAGGTGGAAATTCACCCCTCCACTTT.

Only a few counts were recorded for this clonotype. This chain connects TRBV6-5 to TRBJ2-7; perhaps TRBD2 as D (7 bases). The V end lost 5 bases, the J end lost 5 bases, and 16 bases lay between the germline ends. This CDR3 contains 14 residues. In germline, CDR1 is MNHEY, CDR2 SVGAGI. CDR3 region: CASSRQIGGDEQYF. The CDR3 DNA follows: TGTGCCAGCAGTCGACAGATAGGGGGGGACGAGCAGTACTTC.

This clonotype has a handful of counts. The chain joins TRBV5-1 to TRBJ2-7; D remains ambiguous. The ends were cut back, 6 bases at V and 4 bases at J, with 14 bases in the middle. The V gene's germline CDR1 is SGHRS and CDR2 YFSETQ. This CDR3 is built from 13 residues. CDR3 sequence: CASTPLDGYEQYF. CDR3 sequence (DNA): TGCGCCAGCACCCCTCTGGACGGGTACGAGCAGTACTTC.

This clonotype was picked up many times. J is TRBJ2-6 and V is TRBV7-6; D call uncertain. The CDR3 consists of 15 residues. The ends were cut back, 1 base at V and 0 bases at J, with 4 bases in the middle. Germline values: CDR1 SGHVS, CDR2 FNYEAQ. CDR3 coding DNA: TGTGCCAGCAGCTTAGGTGCCTCTGGGGCCAACGTCCTGACTTTC. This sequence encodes CASSLGASGANVLTF. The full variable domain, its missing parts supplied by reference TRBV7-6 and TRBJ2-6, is GAGVSQSPRYKVTKRGQDVALRCDPISGHVSLYWYRQALGQGPEFLTYFNYEAQQDKSGLPNDRFSAERPEGSISTLTIQRTEQRDSAMYRCASSLGASGANVLTFGAGSRLTVL.

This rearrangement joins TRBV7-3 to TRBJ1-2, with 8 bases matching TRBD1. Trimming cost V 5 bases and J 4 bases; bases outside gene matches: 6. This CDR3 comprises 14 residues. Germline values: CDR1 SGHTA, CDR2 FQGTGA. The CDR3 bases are TGTGCCAGCAGCACCCCAGGGGGCGGCTATGGCTACACCTTC. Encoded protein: CASSTPGGGYGYTF.

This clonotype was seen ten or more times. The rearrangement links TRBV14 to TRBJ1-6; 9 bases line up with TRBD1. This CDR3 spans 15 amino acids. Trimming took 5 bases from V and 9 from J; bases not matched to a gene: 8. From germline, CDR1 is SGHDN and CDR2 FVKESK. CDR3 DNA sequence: TGTGCCAGCAGCTCGGGACAGGGTATAGGTTCACCCCTCCACTTT. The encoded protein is CASSSGQGIGSPLHF.

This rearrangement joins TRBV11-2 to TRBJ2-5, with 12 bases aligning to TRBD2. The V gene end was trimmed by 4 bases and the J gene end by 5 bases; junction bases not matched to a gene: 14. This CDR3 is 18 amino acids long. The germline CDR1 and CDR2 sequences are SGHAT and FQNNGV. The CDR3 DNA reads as TGTGCCAGCAGCTCGTTAACGACTAGCGGGGGCGGTATGGAGACCCAGTACTTC. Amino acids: CASSSLTTSGGGMETQYF.